The 23 T cell receptor beta chains in this list originate from one sample, sequenced in a study of OX40 agonist ivuxolimab in advanced cancers. Generated by immunoSEQ multiplex PCR, the TCRdb table keeps only in-frame clones and is missing some. The sample lists over 50,000 clones, more than 80% occurring once. This specimen consisted of CD4+ or CD8+ T cells sorted from blood, obtained in a trial of the OX40 agonist ivuxolimab. These receptors came from an adult with an advanced solid tumor such as melanoma, head and neck, liver or kidney cancer.

This chain uses TRBV28 with TRBJ1-1, with TRBD1 as a possible D gene (5 bases). CDR1 is MDHEN, CDR2 SYDVKM, per germline. V lost 3 bases, J lost 1 base, and 12 bases lay in between. The length of the CDR3 is 15 residues. CDR3 protein: CASSFTQQANTEAFF. The CDR3 DNA follows: TGTGCCAGCAGTTTTACCCAACAGGCGAACACTGAAGCTTTCTTT. Full variable domain (remainder filled in from reference TRBV28 and TRBJ1-1): DVKVTQSSRYLVKRTGEKVFLECVQDMDHENMFWYRQDPGLGLRLIYFSYDVKMKEKGDIPEGYSVSREKKERFSLILESASTNQTSMYLCASSFTQQANTEAFFGQGTRLTVV.

This sequence joins TRBV2 and TRBJ1-5, with D hard to call. The CDR3 consists of 13 residues. The V and J ends lost 6 bases and 0 bases respectively, with 6 bases between them. Germline CDR1 reads SNHLY; CDR2 reads FYNNEI. DNA for the CDR3: TGTGCCAGCAGGACGTATAGCAATCAGCCCCAGCATTTT. Translated: CASRTYSNQPQHF.

In this sample, this clone turned up once. The V and J genes are TRBV5-1 and TRBJ2-1; no clear D gene. V lost 0 bases and J lost 2, with 12 bases in between. There are 16 residues in the CDR3. Germline assignment: CDR1 SGHRS and CDR2 YFSETQ. CDR3 bases: TGCGCCAGCAGCTTGGCTGCAACTGAGACCTACAATGAGCAGTTCTTC. This translates into CASSLAATETYNEQFF.

This chain links TRBV19 with TRBJ2-3; 9 nucleotides line up with TRBD1. J was trimmed by 1 base and V by 3 bases; bases with no gene match: 2. Germline lookup yields CDR1 LNHDA and CDR2 SQIVND (reference sequence). The length of the CDR3 is 15 residues. The CDR3 region has the DNA TGTGCCAGTAGTATTTGGGACAGGGGCACAGATACGCAGTATTTT. It translates to CASSIWDRGTDTQYF.

The V and J genes are TRBV5-5 and TRBJ1-4, with D perhaps matching TRBD1 (5 bases). With 3 bases removed from V and 5 bases from J, the gap between germline ends came to 29 bases. The CDR3 has 20 residues. CDR1 is SGHKS and CDR2 is YYEKEE in the germline V gene (reference sequence). The CDR3 nucleotides are TGTGCCAGCAGCTACACGCGGGCAGGGCAAGCGGCGATGGCGAATGAAAAACTGTTTTTT. It translates to CASSYTRAGQAAMANEKLFF.

The rearrangement joins TRBV5-1 to TRBJ1-1; a possible D gene is TRBD1 (6 bases). The V gene's germline CDR1 is SGHRS and CDR2 YFSETQ. The CDR3 runs to 15 residues. Trimming cost V 4 bases and J 0 bases, with 13 bases left between them. CDR3: CASSPQGQMNTEAFF. CDR3 in DNA: TGCGCCAGCAGCCCCCAGGGGCAGATGAACACTGAAGCTTTCTTT.

J is TRBJ1-6 and V is TRBV2, with D perhaps TRBD1 (5 bases). The CDR3 totals 14 residues. Germline CDR1 reads SNHLY; CDR2 reads FYNNEI. V was cut by 6 bases and J by 5 bases, with 11 bases left in between. The DNA for the CDR3 is TGTGCCAGCAGGGGCCAGGGAAATAATTCACCCCTCCACTTT. It is translated as CASRGQGNNSPLHF.

This clone was seen once. This chain connects TRBV11-2 to TRBJ2-5; TRBD2 agrees at 7 bases. The CDR3 totals 14 residues. V shed 3 bases and J 1 base; nucleotides not matched to a gene: 2. Germline CDR1 and CDR2: SGHAT and FQNNGV. This chain's CDR3 is CASSFGTIQETQYF. The CDR3, as DNA: TGTGCCAGCAGCTTCGGGACTATCCAAGAGACCCAGTACTTC.

The chain employs TRBV28 and TRBJ1-1, with D possibly matching TRBD1 (5 bases). The germline CDR1 and CDR2 sequences are MDHEN and SYDVKM. With 8 bases removed from V and 2 bases from J, the gap between germline ends came to 9 bases. The CDR3 loop spans 12 amino acids. CDR3 residues: CASFRGNTEAFF. In DNA form, the CDR3 reads TGTGCCAGCTTTCGGGGCAACACTGAAGCTTTCTTT.

V is TRBV19 and J is TRBJ1-1; weak D call: TRBD1 (5 bases). Germline CDR1 is LNHDA and CDR2 is SQIVND (reference sequence). This CDR3 region has 12 residues. V dropped 5 bases and J dropped 8 bases, with 12 bases sitting between them. The CDR3, as DNA: TGTGCCAGTAGTGTCAGGGTGACAGAAGCTTTCTTT. The encoded protein is CASSVRVTEAFF. Full variable domain (remainder filled in from reference TRBV19 and TRBJ1-1): DGGITQSPKYLFRKEGQNVTLSCEQNLNHDAMYWYRQDPGQGLRLIYYSQIVNDFQKGDIAEGYSVSREKKESFPLTVTSAQKNPTAFYLCASSVRVTEAFFGQGTRLTVV.

The count of this clone is one. The V call is TRBV5-1, the J call TRBJ2-7, with 7 bases matching TRBD1. The germline V gene encodes CDR1 SGHRS and CDR2 YFSETQ. The V gene end was trimmed by 0 bases and the J gene end by 10 bases; junction bases not matched to a gene: 10. The CDR3 has 14 residues. Here the CDR3 DNA reads TGCGCCAGCAGCTTGGACAGACAGGGTCTGGAACAGTACTTC. Translated: CASSLDRQGLEQYF.

The chain has TRBV5-6 and TRBJ2-3, with D unclear. Germline V lookup: CDR1 SGHDT, CDR2 YYEEEE. The V gene lost 6 bases and the J gene lost 6 bases, with 14 bases spanning the gap. CDR3 length equals 13 residues. In DNA, the CDR3 is TGTGCCAGCACCCTCCCGTTCTGGGATACGCAGTATTTT. Its translation is CASTLPFWDTQYF.

This clone was seen a single time. V is TRBV6-5 and J is TRBJ1-4, with D unresolved. With 0 bases removed from V and 7 bases from J, the gap between germline ends came to 9 bases. The CDR3 has 14 residues. Germline V gene sequence: CDR1 MNHEY, CDR2 SVGAGI. CDR3 coding DNA: TGTGCCAGCAGTTACTCGATAGGAGGTGAAAAACTGTTTTTT. Its translation: CASSYSIGGEKLFF.

V usage is TRBV28 and J usage is TRBJ1-2; TRBD1 matches at 7 bases. Germline values: CDR1 MDHEN, CDR2 SYDVKM. There are 14 residues in the CDR3. With 4 bases clipped from V and 5 bases from J, the junction kept 7 bases outside the gene matches. In DNA, the CDR3 is TGTGCCAGCAGTTCGGCAGGGGGTGTTTATGGCTACACCTTC. It translates to CASSSAGGVYGYTF.

The rearrangement links TRBV5-8 to TRBJ2-6; D perhaps matches TRBD1 (6 bases). This CDR3 comprises 16 residues. CDR1 and CDR2 (germline): SGHTS, YDEGEE. V lost 4 bases, J lost 1 base, and 12 bases lay in between. The CDR3 here is CASSRSQGSGANVLTF. DNA of the CDR3: TGTGCCAGCAGCCGAAGTCAGGGGTCTGGGGCCAACGTCCTGACTTTC.

This clone has just a few counts. The chain combines TRBV18 with TRBJ1-5, with D unclear. V dropped 4 bases and J dropped 9 bases, with 16 bases sitting between them. The CDR3 spans 14 residues. Germline V gives CDR1 KGHSH, CDR2 LQKENI. The CDR3 DNA sequence: TGTGCCAGCTCACTAGACCGTCTCTCTGGGCCCCAGCATTTT. Amino acids: CASSLDRLSGPQHF.

The J gene is TRBJ1-2, the V gene TRBV7-9, with 8 positions matching TRBD1. CDR1 is SEHNR and CDR2 is FQNEAQ in the germline V gene (reference sequence). Trimming at V came to 5 bases and at J to 6 bases, leaving 2 bases not matched to a gene. The CDR3 runs to 12 residues. The CDR3 reads CASSKTGDGYTF. DNA of the CDR3: TGTGCCAGCAGCAAGACAGGGGATGGCTACACCTTC.

This chain uses TRBV27 with TRBJ2-7; D ambiguous. V was pared by 0 bases and J by 5 bases, with 5 bases between. The CDR3 has 12 residues. Germline CDR1 MNHEY, CDR2 SMNVEV (reference sequence). The CDR3 loop reads CASSLSIHEQYF. The DNA of the CDR3 is TGTGCCAGCAGTTTATCAATCCACGAGCAGTACTTC.

The table lists this clone with a few counts. This chain joins TRBV30 and TRBJ1-1, with 7 positions matching TRBD1. CDR1 and CDR2 (germline): GTSNPN, SVGIG (reference sequence). With V trimmed by 2 bases and J by 6 bases, 9 bases remained unmatched. This CDR3 has 14 residues. The CDR3 spells CAWSQGQTRAEAFF. In nucleotides, the CDR3 is TGTGCCTGGAGTCAGGGACAGACCAGGGCTGAAGCTTTCTTT.

The chain is built from TRBV28 and TRBJ1-2; TRBD1 matches 8 bases. The V gene end was trimmed by 6 bases and the J gene end by 3 bases; junction bases not matched to a gene: 6. The CDR3 has 14 residues. Germline CDR1 reads MDHEN; CDR2 reads SYDVKM. The CDR3 region has the DNA TGTGCCAGCAGGGAGACAGGGGCGTACTATGGCTACACCTTC. It specifies CASRETGAYYGYTF.

The gene calls are TRBV7-2 and TRBJ1-2, with unresolved D. The CDR3 contains 16 residues. Germline V gene sequence: CDR1 SGHTA, CDR2 FQGNSA. V dropped 1 base and J dropped 4 bases, with 16 bases sitting between them. The CDR3 DNA reads TGTGCCAGCAGCTTAGACTCTGGGTATTCCGCCTATGGCTACACCTTC. Protein sequence: CASSLDSGYSAYGYTF.

This clone was recorded only once. This sequence joins TRBV7-8 and TRBJ1-1; 8 nucleotides agree with TRBD1. The CDR3 is made up of 14 amino acids. CDR1 and CDR2 from the germline V gene are SGHVS and FQNEAQ. Trimming at V came to 5 bases and at J to 5 bases, leaving 7 bases not matched to a gene. CDR3 coding DNA: TGTGCCAGCAGCCAAGCAGGGGGCAGGACTGAAGCTTTCTTT. Translation gives CASSQAGGRTEAFF.

The gene calls are TRBV7-3 and TRBJ2-7; maybe TRBD2 (6 bases). Germline lookup yields CDR1 SGHTA and CDR2 FQGTGA. Trimming removed 3 bases at V and 0 bases at J, with 12 bases between. This CDR3 contains 15 residues. DNA of the CDR3: TGTGCCAGCAGCTTGCTAGCGCGAGCCTCCTACGAGCAGTACTTC. Amino acid sequence: CASSLLARASYEQYF.